This T cell receptor (beta chain) was sequenced during a study of OX40 agonist ivuxolimab in advanced cancers. Overall study context: Three patients, one with hepatocellular carcinoma and two with cutaneous melanoma, achieved partial responses.

TCRdb keeps only in-frame clones here, not all; method: immunoSEQ multiplex PCR. The repertoire consists of about 84,000 clones, with more than 70% occurring once and the leading ten covering about 0.2%. The CDR3 is 15 residues long. Trimming shortened V by 5 bases and J by 0 bases, and 13 bases separated the two germline ends. The germline V gene encodes CDR1 MNHEY and CDR2 SVGAGI. Drawing of blood for sampling happened at baseline, at cycle 4 day 1, and at cycle 7 day 1. Material: CD4+ or CD8+ T cells sorted from blood, obtained in a trial of the OX40 agonist ivuxolimab. V usage is TRBV6-5 and J usage is TRBJ1-2, with D hard to call. The source is an adult with an advanced solid tumor such as melanoma, head and neck, liver or kidney cancer. CDR3 loop: CASSPSGLANYGYTF. Here the CDR3 DNA reads TGTGCCAGCAGTCCCTCGGGGTTAGCTAACTATGGCTACACCTTC.